This T cell receptor beta chain emerged from a study of response to subunit inactivated influenza vaccine. Germline values: CDR1 LGHNA, CDR2 YSLEER. Unmatched junction bases numbered 9, after V lost 4 bases and J lost 6 bases. This CDR3 spans 14 amino acids. TCRdb re-derived calls from the RT-PCR reads in MiXCR, one entry per CDR3 protein. This table has some 480,000 distinct CDR3 sequences, approximately 9.9% appearing once. This clonotype has just a few counts. The chain employs TRBV4-3 and TRBJ2-7, with 7 bases identical to TRBD1. The clonotype was recovered from a man aged 45-65 years who received an inactivated influenza vaccine. Source: PBMCs from blood, taken roughly 47 days after vaccination. The CDR3: CASSPLAGGTEQYF. DNA of the CDR3: TGCGCCAGCAGCCCCCTGGCAGGGGGAACCGAGCAGTACTTC.